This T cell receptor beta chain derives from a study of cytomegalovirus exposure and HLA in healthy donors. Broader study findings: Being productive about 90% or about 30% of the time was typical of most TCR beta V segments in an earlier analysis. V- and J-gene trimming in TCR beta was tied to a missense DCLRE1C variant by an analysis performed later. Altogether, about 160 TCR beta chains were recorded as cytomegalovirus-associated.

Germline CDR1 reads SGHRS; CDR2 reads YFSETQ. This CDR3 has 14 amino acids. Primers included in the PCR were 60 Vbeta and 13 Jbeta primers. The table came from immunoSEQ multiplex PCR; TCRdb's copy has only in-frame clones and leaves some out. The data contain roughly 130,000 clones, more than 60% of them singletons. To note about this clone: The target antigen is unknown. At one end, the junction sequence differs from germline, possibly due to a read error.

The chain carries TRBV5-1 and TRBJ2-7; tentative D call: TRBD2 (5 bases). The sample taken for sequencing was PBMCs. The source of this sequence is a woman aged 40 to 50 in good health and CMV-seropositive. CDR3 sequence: CAGSPSAGSYEQYF. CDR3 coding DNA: TGCGCCGGCAGCCCCTCCGCGGGCTCCTACGAGCAGTACTTC.